The 29 T cell receptor beta chains presented below share a single source sample, sequenced in a study of cytomegalovirus exposure and HLA in healthy donors. Vbeta (60) and Jbeta (13) primers were used in the PCR. Libraries were prepared by immunoSEQ multiplex PCR; TCRdb keeps only in-frame clonotypes and omits some of them. The data show some 150,000 clones, around three quarters seen once. The sequencing sample was made of PBMCs. These receptors came from a woman in her twenties or thirties in good health and CMV-seronegative.

This chain connects TRBV18 to TRBJ2-7, with TRBD1 matching 8 bases. This CDR3 is 15 amino acids long. CDR1 is KGHSH and CDR2 is LQKENI in the germline V gene. V shed 2 bases, J shed 3 bases, and the junction held 6 bases outside the gene matches. CDR3: CASSPTGTGDYEQYF. In nucleotides, the CDR3 is TGTGCCAGCTCACCAACCGGGACAGGTGACTACGAGCAGTACTTC.

J is TRBJ2-7 and V is TRBV23-1; 12 bases are a match to TRBD2. TRBV23-1 is assigned to the ORF class and has an uncertain function. This CDR3 spans 17 amino acids. V lost 6 bases, J lost 2 bases, and 11 bases stayed unmatched. CDR3 sequence reads: CASSTNSGTSGPYEQYF. CDR3 nucleotides: TGCGCCAGCAGCACTAATTCCGGGACTAGCGGGCCCTACGAGCAGTACTTC.

Only one count was recorded for this clone. The chain uses TRBV2 and TRBJ1-5; 8 positions agree with TRBD1. CDR1 is SNHLY and CDR2 is FYNNEI in the germline V gene. Losses at the gene ends were 8 bases for V and 7 bases for J; bases not matched to a gene: 10. The CDR3 is 14 residues long. DNA for the CDR3: TGTGCCAGCGGAGGTCGACAGGGGCCCCAGCCCCAGCATTTT. It is translated as CASGGRQGPQPQHF.

Of note for this clone: A junction boundary mismatches the germline segment, possibly from a read error. The chain carries TRBV7-9 and TRBJ1-6, with D perhaps TRBD1 (6 bases). The germline V gene has CDR1 SEHNR and CDR2 FQNEAQ (reference sequence). This CDR3 is built from 16 residues. The chain's CDR3 is CATSKGESSYNSPLHF. The CDR3 nucleotides read TGTGCCACCAGCAAGGGGGAGAGCTCCTATAATTCACCCCTCCACTTT.

This chain connects TRBV5-1 to TRBJ2-1, with 9 bases lining up with TRBD2. V gave up 2 bases and J gave up 4 bases; unmatched junction bases: 7. The CDR3 loop spans 16 amino acids. CDR1 and CDR2 (germline): SGHRS, YFSETQ. DNA of the CDR3: TGCGCCAGCAGCTTCCTTAGCGGGAGCGGGTACAATGAGCAGTTCTTC. Its protein product is CASSFLSGSGYNEQFF. Based on the CDR3 plus reference TRBV5-1 and TRBJ2-1, the full variable domain is KAGVTQTPRYLIKTRGQQVTLSCSPISGHRSVSWYQQTPGQGLQFLFEYFSETQRNKGNFPGRFSGRQFSNSRSEMNVSTLELGDSALYLCASSFLSGSGYNEQFFGPGTRLTVL.

This clone was recorded only once. V gene TRBV27 combines with J gene TRBJ1-2, with D tentatively TRBD1 (5 bases). CDR1 and CDR2 from the germline V gene are MNHEY and SMNVEV (reference sequence). V lost 2 bases and J lost 4, with 11 bases in between. The CDR3 consists of 14 residues. This CDR3 reads CASSLDSAAYGYTF. CDR3 sequence (DNA): TGTGCCAGCAGTTTAGACAGTGCCGCCTATGGCTACACCTTC.

The V call is TRBV5-1, the J call TRBJ1-4, with TRBD1 as a possible D gene (6 bases). Germline V CDR1 and CDR2: SGHRS, YFSETQ. CDR3 length equals 15 residues. Trimming stripped 5 bases from V and 5 bases from J, with 16 bases between. This CDR3 is CASSFLNQGNEKLFF. The CDR3 coding sequence is TGCGCCAGCAGTTTCCTAAACCAGGGGAATGAAAAACTGTTTTTT.

This clone was detected a few times. CDR3 DNA sequence: TGTGCCAGCAGTCCTACTACAGGGGATAATCCCTACAATGAGCAGTTCTTC. Residues: CASSPTTGDNPYNEQFF. V is TRBV25-1 and J is TRBJ2-1, with 7 bases matching TRBD1. This CDR3 is built from 17 residues. Germline V gives CDR1 MGHDK, CDR2 SYGVNS. V lost 5 bases to trimming and J lost 2 bases; unmatched junction nucleotides: 12.

V usage is TRBV19 and J usage is TRBJ1-1, with D unresolved. This CDR3 is built from 10 residues. Trimming removed 9 bases at V and 7 bases at J, with 9 bases between. Germline-derived CDR1 and CDR2 are LNHDA and SQIVND (reference sequence). The CDR3 bases are TGTGCCAGCCGGGTCAGTGAAGCTTTCTTT. Protein product: CASRVSEAFF.

This rearrangement joins TRBV4-3 to TRBJ2-2; 9 nucleotides line up with TRBD1. CDR3 length: 16 residues. J gave up 4 bases and V 4 bases, and 7 bases lay outside the gene matches. The germline V gene encodes CDR1 LGHNA and CDR2 YSLEER. This CDR3 reads CASSPGQGHPTGELFF. The CDR3 DNA is TGCGCCAGCAGCCCTGGACAGGGGCACCCCACCGGGGAGCTGTTTTTT.

The J gene is TRBJ2-1, the V gene TRBV4-2, with D possibly being TRBD1 (7 bases). V was pared by 1 base and J by 5 bases, with 15 bases between. This CDR3 is 16 amino acids long. From germline, CDR1 is LGHNA and CDR2 YNFKEQ. The DNA of the CDR3 is TGTGCCAGCAGCCAAGGGAGGGGGCTGGGCGACAATGAGCAGTTCTTC. Protein product: CASSQGRGLGDNEQFF.

The CDR3 is CASSLSSQGIMNTEAFF. For the CDR3, the DNA is TGTGCCAGCAGTTTATCGTCACAGGGCATTATGAACACTGAAGCTTTCTTT. The chain couples TRBV28 to TRBJ1-1, with D perhaps TRBD1 (6 bases). In germline, CDR1 is MDHEN, CDR2 SYDVKM. V lost 1 base and J 0 bases, leaving 15 bases between the germline ends. The CDR3 covers 17 residues.

This clone has a handful of counts. The chain links TRBV19 to TRBJ1-1; 9 bases map to TRBD1. The V gene end was trimmed by 3 bases and the J gene end by 6 bases; junction bases not matched to a gene: 11. The CDR3 runs to 16 residues. The germline CDR1 and CDR2 sequences are LNHDA and SQIVND (reference sequence). This CDR3 reads CASSMDRGRVTPEAFF. The CDR3 nucleotides are TGTGCCAGTAGTATGGACAGGGGAAGAGTTACTCCTGAAGCTTTCTTT.

The chain links TRBV7-9 to TRBJ1-4, with a tentative D call TRBD1 (6 bases). CDR3 length: 13 amino acids. Germline lookup yields CDR1 SEHNR and CDR2 FQNEAQ (reference sequence). The V and J ends lost 1 base and 13 bases respectively, with 13 bases between them. DNA for the CDR3: TGTGCCAGCAGCTTAGGACAGCGAGGGGGACTGTTTTTT. Protein product: CASSLGQRGGLFF. Full variable domain (missing parts from reference TRBV7-9 and TRBJ1-4): DTGVSQNPRHKITKRGQNVTFRCDPISEHNRLYWYRQTLGQGPEFLTYFQNEAQLEKSRLLSDRFSAERPKGSFSTLEIQRTEQGDSAMYLCASSLGQRGGLFFGSGTQLSVL.

The rearrangement uses TRBV7-9 and TRBJ1-3, with D unresolved. V shed 1 base and J shed 0 bases, with 7 bases lying between them. The CDR3 runs to 15 residues. Germline-derived CDR1 and CDR2 are SEHNR and FQNEAQ (reference sequence). CDR3 sequence: CASSLVAGSGNTIYF. The CDR3, as DNA: TGTGCCAGCAGCTTAGTGGCAGGCTCTGGAAACACCATATATTTT.

V usage is TRBV2 and J usage is TRBJ2-7; 11 bases are a match to TRBD2. The germline V gene has CDR1 SNHLY and CDR2 FYNNEI. With 6 bases clipped from V and 1 base from J, the junction kept 5 bases outside the gene matches. There are 15 residues in the CDR3. CDR3: CASRITSGGSYEQYF. CDR3 in DNA: TGTGCCAGCAGGATAACTAGCGGGGGTTCCTACGAGCAGTACTTC.

The table lists this clone with a count of one. The genes are TRBV7-6 and TRBJ2-1, with a weak D call TRBD1 (6 bases). The CDR3 length is 12 residues. Germline V gene data show CDR1 as SGHVS and CDR2 as FNYEAQ. V gave up 5 bases and J gave up 10 bases, with 12 bases separating them. Here the CDR3 reads CASSPVRGEQFF. CDR3 DNA: TGTGCCAGCAGCCCTGTGAGGGGGGAGCAGTTCTTC.

The chain couples TRBV9 to TRBJ2-6; no reliable D call. Germline CDR1 SGDLS, CDR2 YYNGEE. CDR3 length equals 14 residues. With 3 bases removed from V and 3 bases from J, the gap between germline ends came to 7 bases. CDR3 nucleotide sequence: TGTGCCAGCAGCGCAGTAAATGGGGCCAACGTCCTGACTTTC. This translates into CASSAVNGANVLTF.

Within the sample, this clone is medium-sized (0.01 to 0.1%). The chain is built from TRBV7-3 and TRBJ2-1; 13 nucleotides align to TRBD2. Losses at the gene ends were 2 bases for V and 7 bases for J; bases not matched to a gene: 8. This CDR3 region has 17 residues. The germline V gene encodes CDR1 SGHTA and CDR2 FQGTGA. This CDR3 reads CASSLVVGTSGANEQFF. The CDR3 DNA is TGTGCCAGCAGCTTAGTTGTTGGGACTAGCGGGGCAAATGAGCAGTTCTTC. The whole variable domain, remainder taken from reference TRBV7-3 and TRBJ2-1, is GAGVSQTPSNKVTEKGKYVELRCDPISGHTALYWYRQSLGQGPEFLIYFQGTGAADDSGLPNDRFFAVRPEGSVSTLKIQRTERGDSAVYLCASSLVVGTSGANEQFFGPGTRLTVL.

This chain connects TRBV29-1 to TRBJ2-5, with 14 positions matching TRBD2. In germline, CDR1 is SQVTM, CDR2 ANQGSEA. J lost 4 bases, V lost 3 bases, and 7 bases had no gene match. The CDR3 covers 16 residues. The CDR3 DNA sequence: TGCAGCGTTGAGGTCTCCGGGACTAGCGGGAGAGAGACCCAGTACTTC. Its protein product is CSVEVSGTSGRETQYF.

The chain couples TRBV11-2 to TRBJ1-6; TRBD1 is a possible D gene (5 bases). Germline V gene sequence: CDR1 SGHAT, CDR2 FQNNGV. V was clipped by 4 bases and J by 5 bases, with 15 bases between them. There are 16 residues in the CDR3. The CDR3 sequence is CASSSLPDTDNSPLHF. The CDR3 coding sequence is TGTGCCAGCAGCTCCCTCCCGGACACGGATAATTCACCCCTCCACTTT.

The chain combines TRBV19 with TRBJ2-1, with 16 bases identical to TRBD2. This CDR3 comprises 16 residues. Germline assignment: CDR1 LNHDA and CDR2 SQIVND (reference sequence). Losses at the gene ends were 4 bases for V and 8 bases for J; bases not matched to a gene: 5. CDR3 protein: CASSNTGTSGGDEQFF. The CDR3 coding sequence is TGTGCCAGTAGTAACACCGGGACTAGCGGGGGGGATGAGCAGTTCTTC. The whole variable domain, filled in from reference TRBV19 and TRBJ2-1, reads DGGITQSPKYLFRKEGQNVTLSCEQNLNHDAMYWYRQDPGQGLRLIYYSQIVNDFQKGDIAEGYSVSREKKESFPLTVTSAQKNPTAFYLCASSNTGTSGGDEQFFGPGTRLTVL.

V usage is TRBV4-3 and J usage is TRBJ2-5; 8 positions agree with TRBD1. V shed 0 bases, J shed 1 base, and the junction held 4 bases outside the gene matches. This CDR3 spans 16 amino acids. Germline CDR1 LGHNA, CDR2 YSLEER. CDR3 loop: CASSQDGQGAQETQYF. The CDR3 region has the DNA TGCGCCAGCAGCCAAGATGGGCAGGGGGCCCAAGAGACCCAGTACTTC.

In regard to this clone: The junction shows a germline mismatch at one end, possibly a read error. The genes are TRBV7-9 and TRBJ2-1; unclear D gene. The CDR3 contains 12 residues. The germline V gene has CDR1 SEHNR and CDR2 FQNEAQ (reference sequence). The CDR3 DNA is TGTTCCAGCAGCTTAGTTGGTAACTTGCAGTTCTTC. It yields the protein CSSSLVGNLQFF.

This sequence joins TRBV6-1 and TRBJ2-3; tentative D call: TRBD1 (5 bases). CDR1 MNHNS and CDR2 SASEGT come from the germline V gene. The CDR3 sequence is 15 residues long. Between the trimmed V and J ends, which lost 2 bases and 3 bases, there was a span of 12 bases. Here the CDR3 DNA reads TGTGCCAGCAGTGAAATCAGGGCAGAGACAGATACGCAGTATTTT. Its protein product is CASSEIRAETDTQYF.

This clone was seen more than once but under ten times. V gene TRBV6-1 combines with J gene TRBJ1-2; no clear D gene. Germline assignment: CDR1 MNHNS and CDR2 SASEGT. The V end was cut by 7 bases, the J end by 5 bases, with 14 bases between. This CDR3 has 13 residues. CDR3 sequence: CASNGLRTYGYTF. The CDR3 DNA reads as TGTGCCAGCAATGGATTGCGGACTTATGGCTACACCTTC.

The chain links TRBV5-1 to TRBJ2-7; tentative D call: TRBD1 (6 bases). Germline V lookup: CDR1 SGHRS, CDR2 YFSETQ. This CDR3 comprises 13 residues. Trimming removed 1 base at V and 1 base at J, with 6 bases between. CDR3 in amino acids: CASSLTGSYEQYF. The CDR3, as DNA: TGCGCCAGCAGCTTGACAGGGTCCTACGAGCAGTACTTC.

About this clone itself: The junction shows a germline mismatch at one end, possibly a read error. The sample contains more than one DNA sequence encoding this CDR3. The gene calls are TRBV29-1 and TRBJ1-1; D uncertain. Germline values: CDR1 SQVTM, CDR2 ANQGSEA. The length of the CDR3 is 14 residues. CDR3 region: CSVDLGRLGAEAFF. The CDR3 region has the DNA TGCAGCGTGGATCTAGGGAGGTTGGGCGCTGAAGCCTTCTTT.

In its sample, this clone was seen once. This chain connects TRBV18 to TRBJ2-1; 7 nucleotides agree with TRBD2. CDR1 KGHSH and CDR2 LQKENI come from the germline V gene. V was pared by 1 base and J by 9 bases, with 6 bases of the junction left unmatched. The length of the CDR3 is 14 residues. The CDR3 region is CASSPRTGGTEQFF. The CDR3 region has the DNA TGTGCCAGCTCACCACGAACGGGGGGTACTGAGCAGTTCTTC. Combining the CDR3 with reference TRBV18 and TRBJ2-1 gives the whole variable domain NAGVMQNPRHLVRRRGQEARLRCSPMKGHSHVYWYRQLPEEGLKFMVYLQKENIIDESGMPKERFSAEFPKEGPSILRIQQVVRGDSAAYFCASSPRTGGTEQFFGPGTRLTVL.